Listed below are T cell receptor beta chains from one sample, sequenced in a study of cytomegalovirus exposure and HLA in healthy donors. The table came from immunoSEQ multiplex PCR; TCRdb's copy has only in-frame clones and leaves some out. Of about 180,000 clones listed, roughly 70% were seen once; the top ten hold about 2.7%. Sequencing input: PBMCs. The source is a male donor in good health and CMV-seronegative. The CDR3 runs from the conserved cysteine through the conserved F or W. The order of the fields is CDR3 protein, CDR3 DNA, V gene, clone size, J gene, D gene. The D gene is left open where the match is weak. Clone size is shown for a subset of rows, as once, few, many or a class of expanded clone.

cdr3_aa: CASSERTGSSNQPQHF
cdr3_nt: TGTGCCAGCAGTGAAAGGACAGGGTCTAGCAATCAGCCCCAGCATTTT
v_call: TRBV28
clone_size: few
j_call: TRBJ1-5
d_call: TRBD1

cdr3_aa: CSSSHDRGDNQPQHF
cdr3_nt: TGTTCCAGCAGCCACGACAGGGGAGACAATCAGCCCCAGCATTTT
v_call: TRBV7-9
clone_size: once
j_call: TRBJ1-5
d_call: TRBD1

cdr3_aa: CASSVGTGGEDEQFF
cdr3_nt: TGTGCCAGCAGCGTAGGAACGGGAGGGGAGGATGAGCAGTTCTTC
v_call: TRBV9
clone_size: few
j_call: TRBJ2-1
d_call: TRBD2

cdr3_aa: CASSRDRGRGTEAFF
cdr3_nt: TGCGCCAGCAGCCGGGACAGGGGGCGCGGCACTGAAGCTTTCTTT
v_call: TRBV4-3
clone_size: NA
j_call: TRBJ1-1
d_call: TRBD1

cdr3_aa: CASSALGTPSNYGYTF
cdr3_nt: TGTGCCAGCAGCGCGCTTGGGACTCCCTCTAACTATGGCTACACCTTC
v_call: TRBV11-1
clone_size: NA
j_call: TRBJ1-2
d_call: NA

cdr3_aa: CASSLFGGRGFDEQFF
cdr3_nt: TGTGCCAGCAGTTTATTTGGCGGAAGAGGGTTTGATGAGCAGTTCTTC
v_call: TRBV28
clone_size: few
j_call: TRBJ2-1
d_call: NA

cdr3_aa: CAISSPAGGTYNEQFF
cdr3_nt: TGTGCCATCAGTTCCCCGGCAGGGGGAACCTACAATGAGCAGTTCTTC
v_call: TRBV10-3
clone_size: NA
j_call: TRBJ2-1
d_call: TRBD1

cdr3_aa: CASRDGTAGDTQYF
cdr3_nt: TGTGCCAGCAGGGACGGGACAGCCGGAGATACGCAGTATTTT
v_call: TRBV6-1
clone_size: NA
j_call: TRBJ2-3
d_call: TRBD1

cdr3_aa: CASSPYRGLNSPLHF
cdr3_nt: TGTGCCAGCAGCCCCTACAGGGGGCTCAATTCACCCCTCCACTTT
v_call: TRBV5-4
clone_size: NA
j_call: TRBJ1-6
d_call: TRBD1

cdr3_aa: CASSSGQGGNTIYF
cdr3_nt: TGTGCCAGCAGTTCAGGACAGGGAGGAAACACCATATATTTT
v_call: TRBV28
clone_size: NA
j_call: TRBJ1-3
d_call: TRBD1

cdr3_aa: CASARQGSSYEQYF
cdr3_nt: TGTGCCAGTGCGAGACAGGGTAGCTCCTACGAGCAGTACTTC
v_call: TRBV19
clone_size: NA
j_call: TRBJ2-7
d_call: TRBD1

cdr3_aa: CAWNRIVGPGEQYF
cdr3_nt: TGTGCCTGGAATCGGATCGTGGGGCCGGGCGAGCAGTACTTC
v_call: TRBV30
clone_size: NA
j_call: TRBJ2-7
d_call: NA

cdr3_aa: CAWSVRQASGPQHF
cdr3_nt: TGTGCCTGGAGTGTACGTCAGGCCAGTGGTCCCCAGCATTTT
v_call: TRBV30
clone_size: NA
j_call: TRBJ1-5
d_call: NA

cdr3_aa: CASSLPGVQETQYF
cdr3_nt: TGCGCCAGCAGCTTACCAGGGGTGCAAGAGACCCAGTACTTC
v_call: TRBV5-1
clone_size: NA
j_call: TRBJ2-5
d_call: NA

cdr3_aa: CASSVTGELFF
cdr3_nt: TGTGCCAGCAGTGTAACCGGGGAGCTGTTTTTT
v_call: TRBV6-6
clone_size: once
j_call: TRBJ2-2
d_call: NA

cdr3_aa: CASSLQLRGTDTQYF
cdr3_nt: TGTGCCAGCAGTTTGCAGCTCAGGGGCACAGATACGCAGTATTTT
v_call: TRBV28
clone_size: NA
j_call: TRBJ2-3
d_call: NA

cdr3_aa: CATSRSRGDQPQHF
cdr3_nt: TGTGCCACCTCCCGTTCCAGGGGGGATCAGCCCCAGCATTTT
v_call: TRBV19
clone_size: NA
j_call: TRBJ1-5
d_call: TRBD1

cdr3_aa: CASSLIGPLQETQYF
cdr3_nt: TGTGCCAGCAGCTTAATTGGGCCTCTCCAAGAGACCCAGTACTTC
v_call: TRBV7-3
clone_size: NA
j_call: TRBJ2-5
d_call: NA

cdr3_aa: CASRGPLTGDSPLHF
cdr3_nt: TGTGCCAGCAGGGGACCCTTGACAGGCGATTCACCCCTCCACTTT
v_call: TRBV6-1
clone_size: NA
j_call: TRBJ1-6
d_call: NA

cdr3_aa: CATSRQVSNQPQHF
cdr3_nt: TGTGCCACCAGCAGGCAGGTTAGCAATCAGCCCCAGCATTTT
v_call: TRBV15
clone_size: NA
j_call: TRBJ1-5
d_call: NA

cdr3_aa: CASSRGVADTQYF
cdr3_nt: TGTGCCAGCAGCCGGGGGGTGGCAGATACGCAGTATTTT
v_call: TRBV6-4
clone_size: once
j_call: TRBJ2-3
d_call: TRBD2

cdr3_aa: CASSRSVSRPTQETQYF
cdr3_nt: TGTGCCAGCAGTAGGAGCGTATCCCGGCCAACACAAGAGACCCAGTACTTC
v_call: TRBV7-2
clone_size: NA
j_call: TRBJ2-5
d_call: NA

cdr3_aa: CASTQEAGPYNEQFF
cdr3_nt: TGTGCCAGTACCCAAGAAGCGGGGCCCTACAATGAGCAGTTCTTC
v_call: TRBV19
clone_size: few
j_call: TRBJ2-1
d_call: TRBD2